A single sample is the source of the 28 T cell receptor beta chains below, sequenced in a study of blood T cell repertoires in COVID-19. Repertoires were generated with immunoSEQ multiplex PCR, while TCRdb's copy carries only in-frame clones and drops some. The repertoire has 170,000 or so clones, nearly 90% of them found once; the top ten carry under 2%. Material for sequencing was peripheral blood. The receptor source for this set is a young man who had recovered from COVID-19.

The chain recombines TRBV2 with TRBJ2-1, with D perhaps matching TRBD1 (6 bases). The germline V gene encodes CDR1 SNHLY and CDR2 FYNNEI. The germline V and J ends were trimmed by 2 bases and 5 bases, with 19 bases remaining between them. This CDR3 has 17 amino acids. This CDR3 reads CASSETQGFGGNNEQFF. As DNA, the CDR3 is TGTGCCAGCAGTGAAACGCAGGGGTTTGGAGGCAACAATGAGCAGTTCTTC.

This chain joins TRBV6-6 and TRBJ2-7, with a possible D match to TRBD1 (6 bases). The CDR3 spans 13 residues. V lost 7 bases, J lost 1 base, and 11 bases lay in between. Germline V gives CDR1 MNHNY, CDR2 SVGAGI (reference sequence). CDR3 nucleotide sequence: TGTGCCAGCAAGCAGGACAGATCCTACGAGCAGTACTTC. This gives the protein CASKQDRSYEQYF.

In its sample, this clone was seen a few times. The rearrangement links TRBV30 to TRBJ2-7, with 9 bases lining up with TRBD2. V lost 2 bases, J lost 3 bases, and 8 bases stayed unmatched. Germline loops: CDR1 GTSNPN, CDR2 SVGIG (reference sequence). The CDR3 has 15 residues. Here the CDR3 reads CAWSTDSGSIYEQYF. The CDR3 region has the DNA TGTGCCTGGAGTACGGATAGCGGGAGTATCTACGAGCAGTACTTC.

The CDR3 coding sequence is TGTGCCAGCAGCTTAGGACAGGAAAGGGGAAACACCATATATTTT. This gives the protein CASSLGQERGNTIYF. V usage is TRBV7-9 and J usage is TRBJ1-3; tentatively, D is TRBD1 (6 bases). With 1 base removed from V and 4 bases from J, the gap between germline ends came to 11 bases. The CDR3 extends over 15 amino acids. The germline V gene encodes CDR1 SEHNR and CDR2 FQNEAQ (reference sequence).

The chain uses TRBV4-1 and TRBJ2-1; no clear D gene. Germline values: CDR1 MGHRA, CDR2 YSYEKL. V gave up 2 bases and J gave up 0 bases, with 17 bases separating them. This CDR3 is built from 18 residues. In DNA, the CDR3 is TGCGCCAGCAGCCAAAAACGTGGTGAGCCGAGCTCCTACAATGAGCAGTTCTTC. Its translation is CASSQKRGEPSSYNEQFF.

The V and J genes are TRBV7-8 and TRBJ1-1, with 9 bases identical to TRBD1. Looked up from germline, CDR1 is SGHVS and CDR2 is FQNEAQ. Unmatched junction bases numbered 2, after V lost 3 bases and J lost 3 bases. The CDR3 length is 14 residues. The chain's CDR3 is CASSLGQGHTEAFF. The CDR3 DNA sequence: TGTGCCAGCAGCTTGGGACAGGGTCACACTGAAGCTTTCTTT.

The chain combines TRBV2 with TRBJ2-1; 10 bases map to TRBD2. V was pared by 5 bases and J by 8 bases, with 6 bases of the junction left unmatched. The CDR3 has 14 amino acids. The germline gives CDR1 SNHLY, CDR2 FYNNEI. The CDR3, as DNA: TGTGCCAGCAGTCCGAATGGACTAGCGGATGAGCAGTTCTTC. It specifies CASSPNGLADEQFF. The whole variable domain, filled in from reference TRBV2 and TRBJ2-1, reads EPEVTQTPSHQVTQMGQEVILRCVPISNHLYFYWYRQILGQKVEFLVSFYNNEISEKSEIFDDQFSVERPDGSNFTLKIRSTKLEDSAMYFCASSPNGLADEQFFGPGTRLTVL.

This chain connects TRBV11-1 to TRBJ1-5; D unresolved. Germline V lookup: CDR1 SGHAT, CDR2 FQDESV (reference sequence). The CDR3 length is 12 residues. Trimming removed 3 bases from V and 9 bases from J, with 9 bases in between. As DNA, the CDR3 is TGTGCCAGCAGCTTGATGGGAGGGCCCCAGCATTTT. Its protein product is CASSLMGGPQHF.

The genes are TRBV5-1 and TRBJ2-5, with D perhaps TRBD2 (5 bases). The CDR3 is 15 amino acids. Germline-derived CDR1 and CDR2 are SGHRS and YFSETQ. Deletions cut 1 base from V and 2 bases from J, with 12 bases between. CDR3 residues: CASSLSGRVQETQYF. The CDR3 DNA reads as TGCGCCAGCAGCTTGTCCGGGCGGGTTCAAGAGACCCAGTACTTC.

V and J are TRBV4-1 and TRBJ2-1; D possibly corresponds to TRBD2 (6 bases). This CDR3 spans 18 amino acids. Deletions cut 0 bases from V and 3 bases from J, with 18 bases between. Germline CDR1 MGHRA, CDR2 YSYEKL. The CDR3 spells CASSQEGPLALGYNEQFF. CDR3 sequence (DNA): TGCGCCAGCAGCCAAGAAGGGCCGCTAGCGTTAGGCTACAATGAGCAGTTCTTC.

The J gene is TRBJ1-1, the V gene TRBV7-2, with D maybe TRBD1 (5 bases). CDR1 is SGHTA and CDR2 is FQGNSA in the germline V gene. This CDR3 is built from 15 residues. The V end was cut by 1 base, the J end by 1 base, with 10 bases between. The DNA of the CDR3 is TGTGCCAGCAGCTTAGGGGGCAGGGCGAACACTGAAGCTTTCTTT. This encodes CASSLGGRANTEAFF. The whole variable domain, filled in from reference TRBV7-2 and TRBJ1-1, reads GAGVSQSPSNKVTEKGKDVELRCDPISGHTALYWYRQSLGQGLEFLIYFQGNSAPDKSGLPSDRFSAERTGGSVSTLTIQRTQQEDSAVYLCASSLGGRANTEAFFGQGTRLTVV.

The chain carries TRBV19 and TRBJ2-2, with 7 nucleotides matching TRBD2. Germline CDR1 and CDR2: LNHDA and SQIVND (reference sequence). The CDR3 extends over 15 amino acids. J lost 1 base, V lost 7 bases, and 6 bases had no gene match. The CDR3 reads CASTTGTKNTGELFF. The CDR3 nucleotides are TGTGCCAGTACCACCGGGACTAAGAACACCGGGGAGCTGTTTTTT.

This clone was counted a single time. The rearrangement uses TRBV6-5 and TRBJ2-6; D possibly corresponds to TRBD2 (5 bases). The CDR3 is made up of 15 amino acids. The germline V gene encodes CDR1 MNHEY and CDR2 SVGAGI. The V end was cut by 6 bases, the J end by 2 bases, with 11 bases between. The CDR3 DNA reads TGTGCCAGCAGGACTACAGCGGCTGGGGCCAACGTCCTGACTTTC. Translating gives CASRTTAAGANVLTF.

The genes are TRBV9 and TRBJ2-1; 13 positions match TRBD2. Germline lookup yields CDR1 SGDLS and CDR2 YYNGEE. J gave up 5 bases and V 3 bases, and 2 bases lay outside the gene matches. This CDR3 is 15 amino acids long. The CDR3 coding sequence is TGTGCCAGCAGCGGGACTAGCGGGAGTAACAATGAGCAGTTCTTC. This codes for CASSGTSGSNNEQFF.

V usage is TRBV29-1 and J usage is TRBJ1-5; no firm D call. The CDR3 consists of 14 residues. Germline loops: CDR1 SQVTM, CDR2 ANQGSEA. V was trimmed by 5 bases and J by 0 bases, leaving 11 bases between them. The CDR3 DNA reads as TGCAGCGTTTCCGAGAGTTATAGCAATCAGCCCCAGCATTTT. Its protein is CSVSESYSNQPQHF.

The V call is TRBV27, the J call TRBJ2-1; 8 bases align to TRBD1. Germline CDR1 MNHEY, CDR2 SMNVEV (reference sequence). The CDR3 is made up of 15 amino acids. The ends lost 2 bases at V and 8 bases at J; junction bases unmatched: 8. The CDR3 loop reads CASSLGQGAIDEQFF. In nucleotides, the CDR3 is TGTGCCAGCAGTTTAGGGCAGGGGGCTATTGATGAGCAGTTCTTC.

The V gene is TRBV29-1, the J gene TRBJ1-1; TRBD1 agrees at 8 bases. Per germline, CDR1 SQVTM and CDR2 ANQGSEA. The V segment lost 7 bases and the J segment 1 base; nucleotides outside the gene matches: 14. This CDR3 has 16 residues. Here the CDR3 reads CSATSPFDRGNTEAFF. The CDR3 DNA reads TGCAGCGCTACCTCTCCCTTTGACAGGGGGAACACTGAAGCTTTCTTT.

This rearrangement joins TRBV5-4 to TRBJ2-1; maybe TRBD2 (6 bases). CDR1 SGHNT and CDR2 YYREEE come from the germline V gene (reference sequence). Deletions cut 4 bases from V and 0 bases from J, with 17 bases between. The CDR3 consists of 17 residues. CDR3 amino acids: CASSRTGTPSSYNEQFF. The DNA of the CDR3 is TGTGCCAGCAGCAGGACCGGGACTCCAAGCTCCTACAATGAGCAGTTCTTC.

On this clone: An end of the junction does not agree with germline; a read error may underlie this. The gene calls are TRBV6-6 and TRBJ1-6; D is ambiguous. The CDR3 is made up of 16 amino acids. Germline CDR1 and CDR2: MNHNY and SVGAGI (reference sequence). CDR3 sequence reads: CAGSVNQVSYNSPLHF. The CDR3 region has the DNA TGTGCCGGCAGCGTAAATCAGGTCTCCTATAATTCACCCCTCCACTTT.

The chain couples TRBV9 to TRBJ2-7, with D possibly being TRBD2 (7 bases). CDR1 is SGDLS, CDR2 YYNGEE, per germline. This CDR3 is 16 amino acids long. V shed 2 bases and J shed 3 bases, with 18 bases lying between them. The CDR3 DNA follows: TGTGCCAGCAGCGTGGGCGAGGGGGGAGGGCTCTACGAGCAGTACTTC. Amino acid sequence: CASSVGEGGGLYEQYF.

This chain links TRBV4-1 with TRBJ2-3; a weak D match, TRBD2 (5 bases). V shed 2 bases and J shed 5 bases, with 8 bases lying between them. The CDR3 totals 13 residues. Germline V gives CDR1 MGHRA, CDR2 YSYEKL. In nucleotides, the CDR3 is TGCGCCAGCAGCCAACCCCGGGAAGATACGCAGTATTTT. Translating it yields CASSQPREDTQYF.

CDR3 in amino acids: CASSTPGQGTYEQYF. The DNA of the CDR3 is TGTGCCAGCAGCACCCCGGGACAGGGGACTTACGAGCAGTACTTC. The genes are TRBV7-2 and TRBJ2-7; 10 bases align to TRBD1. The CDR3 is 15 amino acids. Germline V lookup: CDR1 SGHTA, CDR2 FQGNSA. With 5 bases clipped from V and 4 bases from J, the junction kept 8 bases outside the gene matches.

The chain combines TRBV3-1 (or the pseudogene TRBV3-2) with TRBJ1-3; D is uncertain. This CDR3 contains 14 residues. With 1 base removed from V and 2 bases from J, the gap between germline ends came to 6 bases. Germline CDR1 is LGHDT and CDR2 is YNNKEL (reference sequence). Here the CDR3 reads CASSQGRAGNTIYF. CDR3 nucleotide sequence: TGTGCCAGCAGCCAAGGGAGGGCTGGAAACACCATATATTTT.

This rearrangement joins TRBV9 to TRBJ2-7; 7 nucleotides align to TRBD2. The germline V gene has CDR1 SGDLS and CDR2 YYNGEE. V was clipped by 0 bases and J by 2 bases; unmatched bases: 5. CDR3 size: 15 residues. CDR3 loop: CASSVVAGETYEQYF. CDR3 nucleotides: TGTGCCAGCAGCGTAGTTGCGGGAGAGACCTACGAGCAGTACTTC.

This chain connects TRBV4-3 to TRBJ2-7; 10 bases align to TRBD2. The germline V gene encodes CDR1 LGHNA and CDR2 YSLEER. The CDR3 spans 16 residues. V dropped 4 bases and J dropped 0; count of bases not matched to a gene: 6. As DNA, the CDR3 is TGCGCCAGCAGCCCAGTAGCGGGGGGATTCTCCTACGAGCAGTACTTC. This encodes CASSPVAGGFSYEQYF.

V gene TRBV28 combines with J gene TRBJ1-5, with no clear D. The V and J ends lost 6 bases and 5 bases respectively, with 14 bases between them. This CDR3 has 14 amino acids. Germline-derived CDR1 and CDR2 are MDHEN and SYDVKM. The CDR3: CASSPFYFDQPQHF. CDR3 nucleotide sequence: TGTGCCAGCAGCCCTTTTTATTTCGATCAGCCCCAGCATTTT. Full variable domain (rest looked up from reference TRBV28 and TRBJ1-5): DVKVTQSSRYLVKRTGEKVFLECVQDMDHENMFWYRQDPGLGLRLIYFSYDVKMKEKGDIPEGYSVSREKKERFSLILESASTNQTSMYLCASSPFYFDQPQHFGDGTRLSIL.

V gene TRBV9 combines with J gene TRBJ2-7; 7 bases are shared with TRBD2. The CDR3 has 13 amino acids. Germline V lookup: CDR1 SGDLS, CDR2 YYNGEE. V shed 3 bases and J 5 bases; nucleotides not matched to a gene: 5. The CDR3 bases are TGTGCCAGCAGCGCGGGGGGTGGGGACGAGCAGTACTTC. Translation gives CASSAGGGDEQYF.

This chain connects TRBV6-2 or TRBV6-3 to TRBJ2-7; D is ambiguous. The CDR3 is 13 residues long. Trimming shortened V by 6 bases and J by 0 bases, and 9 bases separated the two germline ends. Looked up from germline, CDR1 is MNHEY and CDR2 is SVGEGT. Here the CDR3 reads CASSRGSSYEQYF. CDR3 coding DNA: TGTGCCAGCAGCCGAGGTAGCTCCTACGAGCAGTACTTC.